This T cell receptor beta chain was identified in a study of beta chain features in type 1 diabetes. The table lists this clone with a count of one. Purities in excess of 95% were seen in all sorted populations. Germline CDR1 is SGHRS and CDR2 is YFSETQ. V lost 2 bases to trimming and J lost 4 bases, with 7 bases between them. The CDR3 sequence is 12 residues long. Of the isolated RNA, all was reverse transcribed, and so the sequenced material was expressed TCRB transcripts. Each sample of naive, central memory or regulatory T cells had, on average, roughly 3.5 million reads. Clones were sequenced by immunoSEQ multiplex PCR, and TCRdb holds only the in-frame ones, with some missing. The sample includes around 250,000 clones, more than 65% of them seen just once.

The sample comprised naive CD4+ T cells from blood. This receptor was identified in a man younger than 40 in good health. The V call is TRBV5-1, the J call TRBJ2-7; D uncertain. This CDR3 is CASSLTRYEQYF. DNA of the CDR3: TGCGCCAGCAGCTTAACGAGGTACGAGCAGTACTTC.